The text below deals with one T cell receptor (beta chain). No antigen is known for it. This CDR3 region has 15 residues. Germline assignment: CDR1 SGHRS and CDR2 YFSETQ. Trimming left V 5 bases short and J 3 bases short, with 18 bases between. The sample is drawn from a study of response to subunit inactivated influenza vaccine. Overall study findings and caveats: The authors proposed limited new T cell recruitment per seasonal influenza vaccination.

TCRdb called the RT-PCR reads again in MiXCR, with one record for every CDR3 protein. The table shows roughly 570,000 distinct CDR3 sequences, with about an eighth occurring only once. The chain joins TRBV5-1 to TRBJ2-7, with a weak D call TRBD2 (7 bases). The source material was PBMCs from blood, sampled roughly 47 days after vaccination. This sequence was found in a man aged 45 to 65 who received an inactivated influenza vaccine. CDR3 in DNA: TGCGCCAGCAGGGACGGCGGGGGCTTTGACTACGAGCAGTACTTC. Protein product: CASRDGGGFDYEQYF.